Listed here are 11 T cell receptor beta chains from one sample, sequenced in a study of shared clonotypes between healthy human individuals. Here immunoSEQ multiplex PCR was the method, and the copy in TCRdb shows in-frame clones only, minus some. The sample holds some 2,500,000 clones, 90% to 95% seen once. The specimen sequenced was naive CD4+ T cells from PBMCs. The subset is: CD45RA+ positively selected. The receptors were sampled from a man in his late teens or twenties in good health. Some clones in this sample may be carry-over from other donors' samples.

The gene calls are TRBV2 and TRBJ1-1; no definite D call. In germline, CDR1 is SNHLY, CDR2 FYNNEI. This CDR3 is 14 amino acids long. V gave up 3 bases and J gave up 4 bases, with 12 bases separating them. CDR3 sequence (DNA): TGTGCCAGCAGTGAGGGTCACCCCGGCACTGAAGCTTTCTTT. Translated, it gives CASSEGHPGTEAFF.

The chain links TRBV6-6 to TRBJ1-3; D uncertain. This CDR3 is 16 amino acids long. Germline V gene sequence: CDR1 MNHNY, CDR2 SVGAGI (reference sequence). Trimming removed 2 bases at V and 0 bases at J, with 11 bases between. CDR3: CASSYPIQSSGNTIYF. The CDR3 nucleotides are TGTGCCAGCAGTTACCCTATACAGAGCTCTGGAAACACCATATATTTT.

The chain couples TRBV20-1 to TRBJ2-7; D uncertain. V lost 6 bases and J lost 4, with 10 bases in between. The CDR3 sequence is 11 residues long. The germline V gene has CDR1 DFQATT and CDR2 SNEGSKA (reference sequence). For the CDR3, the DNA is TGCAGTGCCCTCCCCCTATACGAGCAGTACTTC. Its protein is CSALPLYEQYF.

Worth noting for this clone: One junction end disagrees with the germline gene, perhaps due to a read error. The rearrangement joins TRBV10-2 to TRBJ1-4; D possibly corresponds to TRBD1 (5 bases). From germline, CDR1 is WSHSY and CDR2 SAAADI. The CDR3 is 14 residues long. CDR3 loop: CASSDGPRVGKTVF. DNA of the CDR3: TGCGCCAGCAGTGATGGACCCAGGGTCGGGAAAACTGTTTTT.

The rearrangement links TRBV7-2 to TRBJ2-7; 9 positions agree with TRBD2. V lost 8 bases, J lost 4 bases, and 9 bases stayed unmatched. The germline gives CDR1 SGHTA, CDR2 FQGNSA. The CDR3 sequence is 14 residues long. In DNA, the CDR3 is TGTGCCAGCTGTCCGGTAGCGGGAGCTTACGAGCAGTACTTC. Amino acids: CASCPVAGAYEQYF.

The chain couples TRBV7-8 to TRBJ1-3; D remains unclear. V gave up 0 bases and J gave up 4 bases, with 7 bases separating them. The germline V gene encodes CDR1 SGHVS and CDR2 FQNEAQ. The CDR3 length is 14 residues. In nucleotides, the CDR3 is TGTGCCAGCAGCTTAGCCCCGGCGGGAAACACCATATATTTT. Its translation is CASSLAPAGNTIYF.

The V gene is TRBV5-4, the J gene TRBJ2-3, with D tentatively TRBD2 (6 bases). V dropped 0 bases and J dropped 7 bases, with 15 bases sitting between them. Looked up from germline, CDR1 is SGHNT and CDR2 is YYREEE (reference sequence). This CDR3 comprises 15 residues. This chain's CDR3 is CASSLEQGGYNTQYF. The CDR3 coding sequence is TGTGCCAGCAGCTTGGAGCAGGGAGGATACAATACGCAGTATTTT.

This sequence joins TRBV5-1 and TRBJ2-1; 8 bases are a match to TRBD2. The CDR3 spans 15 residues. V was pared by 7 bases and J by 5 bases, with 11 bases of the junction left unmatched. Per the germline V gene, CDR1 is SGHRS and CDR2 is YFSETQ. The CDR3 DNA is TGCGCCAGCTCCCTCCTAGCGGGCAGCGACAATGAGCAGTTCTTC. It encodes CASSLLAGSDNEQFF. The whole variable domain, remainder taken from reference TRBV5-1 and TRBJ2-1, is KAGVTQTPRYLIKTRGQQVTLSCSPISGHRSVSWYQQTPGQGLQFLFEYFSETQRNKGNFPGRFSGRQFSNSRSEMNVSTLELGDSALYLCASSLLAGSDNEQFFGPGTRLTVL.

The count of this clone is one. Within the sample, other DNA sequences also encode this same CDR3. V and J are TRBV5-1 and TRBJ2-1; maybe TRBD2 (6 bases). With 4 bases removed from V and 7 bases from J, the gap between germline ends came to 12 bases. CDR1 and CDR2 (germline): SGHRS, YFSETQ. The CDR3 runs to 13 residues. The CDR3 nucleotides are TGCGCCAGCAGCGTTAGTCGGGGGAATGAGCAGTTCTTC. The encoded protein is CASSVSRGNEQFF. The whole variable domain, remainder taken from reference TRBV5-1 and TRBJ2-1, is KAGVTQTPRYLIKTRGQQVTLSCSPISGHRSVSWYQQTPGQGLQFLFEYFSETQRNKGNFPGRFSGRQFSNSRSEMNVSTLELGDSALYLCASSVSRGNEQFFGPGTRLTVL.

J is TRBJ2-1 and V is TRBV30; 7 positions agree with TRBD2. Germline CDR1 GTSNPN, CDR2 SVGIG (reference sequence). J gave up 4 bases and V 2 bases, and 8 bases lay outside the gene matches. CDR3 size: 15 residues. This chain's CDR3 is CAWSPGGRDYNEQFF. CDR3 in DNA: TGTGCCTGGAGTCCGGGCGGGAGAGATTACAATGAGCAGTTCTTC.

This clone came up once. This sequence joins TRBV2 and TRBJ2-3; D unresolved. Trimming took off 6 bases at V and 0 bases at J, with 10 bases between the two ends. This CDR3 has 14 amino acids. In germline, CDR1 is SNHLY, CDR2 FYNNEI. In DNA form, the CDR3 reads TGTGCCAGCAGACAATTTCTTAGCACAGATACGCAGTATTTT. Its protein is CASRQFLSTDTQYF.